The 8 T cell receptor beta chains below all came from one sample that was sequenced in a study of cytomegalovirus exposure and HLA in healthy donors. Using immunoSEQ multiplex PCR, the repertoire was profiled, and TCRdb retains in-frame clones only, with some absent. Among 35,000 to 55,000 clones listed, over 85% were seen once. What was sequenced was PBMCs. These receptors all come from a woman aged 18-29 years in good health and CMV-seronegative.

This clone was seen only once. V gene TRBV7-8 combines with J gene TRBJ2-7; tentative D call: TRBD1 (7 bases). CDR1 SGHVS and CDR2 FQNEAQ come from the germline V gene. CDR3 size: 19 residues. V was cut by 3 bases and J by 0 bases, with 24 bases left in between. The CDR3 sequence is CASSLGFLVTGRSSYEQYF. Here the CDR3 DNA reads TGTGCCAGCAGCTTGGGGTTTCTAGTGACAGGGAGGAGCTCCTACGAGCAGTACTTC.

The chain recombines TRBV19 with TRBJ2-7, with D tentatively TRBD2 (6 bases). The ends were cut back, 1 base at V and 4 bases at J, with 14 bases in the middle. This CDR3 has 15 amino acids. Germline CDR1 reads LNHDA; CDR2 reads SQIVND (reference sequence). The CDR3 DNA sequence: TGTGCCAGTAGTATAGCGGCCCGTGGGACTTACGAGCAGTACTTC. This gives the protein CASSIAARGTYEQYF.

The rearrangement uses TRBV9 and TRBJ2-3; 13 bases map to TRBD2. Germline lookup yields CDR1 SGDLS and CDR2 YYNGEE. CDR3 size: 19 residues. The ends lost 0 bases at V and 4 bases at J; junction bases unmatched: 11. Here the CDR3 reads CASSVAVTTSGRAADTQYF. DNA for the CDR3: TGTGCCAGCAGCGTAGCGGTGACAACTAGCGGGAGGGCCGCAGATACGCAGTATTTT.

This clone was counted a few times. CDR3 sequence reads: CASSQEGTGKRVQETQYF. The CDR3, as DNA: TGTGCCAGCAGCCAAGAGGGGACAGGGAAGAGGGTCCAAGAGACCCAGTACTTC. This chain joins TRBV4-2 and TRBJ2-5, with TRBD1 matching 9 bases. Germline trimming cut 0 bases from V and 1 base from J; bases unmatched to any gene: 9. The CDR3 totals 18 residues. Per germline, CDR1 LGHNA and CDR2 YNFKEQ.

This clone was observed a single time. This sequence joins TRBV30 and TRBJ1-1; 7 bases are a match to TRBD1. CDR3 size: 13 residues. V shed 3 bases and J 5 bases; nucleotides not matched to a gene: 6. The germline gives CDR1 GTSNPN, CDR2 SVGIG (reference sequence). For the CDR3, the DNA is TGTGCCTGGAGCCGGGACAGTGAAACTGAAGCTTTCTTT. This sequence encodes CAWSRDSETEAFF.

The J gene is TRBJ1-1, the V gene TRBV11-2; no reliable D call. The V gene's germline CDR1 is SGHAT and CDR2 FQNNGV. The germline V and J ends were trimmed by 5 bases and 1 base, with 11 bases remaining between them. This CDR3 is built from 14 residues. DNA for the CDR3: TGTGCCAGCAGCCCAGCTCGGGAGAACACTGAAGCTTTCTTT. It translates to CASSPARENTEAFF.

The rearrangement joins TRBV19 to TRBJ1-2; 7 bases fit TRBD1. CDR1 LNHDA and CDR2 SQIVND come from the germline V gene (reference sequence). The CDR3 length is 14 residues. Trimming removed 5 bases from V and 4 bases from J; junction bases left unmatched: 7. CDR3 loop: CASSPETGTYGYTF. CDR3 sequence (DNA): TGTGCCAGTAGTCCCGAGACAGGGACCTATGGCTACACCTTC.

The chain couples TRBV28 to TRBJ2-4; 8 bases fit TRBD2. This CDR3 region has 15 residues. Germline CDR1 MDHEN, CDR2 SYDVKM. V was clipped by 6 bases and J by 6 bases; unmatched bases: 10. The DNA for the CDR3 is TGTGCCAGCAGCCGTAGCGGGGTCCAGGGAAACATTCAGTACTTC. Its protein is CASSRSGVQGNIQYF.